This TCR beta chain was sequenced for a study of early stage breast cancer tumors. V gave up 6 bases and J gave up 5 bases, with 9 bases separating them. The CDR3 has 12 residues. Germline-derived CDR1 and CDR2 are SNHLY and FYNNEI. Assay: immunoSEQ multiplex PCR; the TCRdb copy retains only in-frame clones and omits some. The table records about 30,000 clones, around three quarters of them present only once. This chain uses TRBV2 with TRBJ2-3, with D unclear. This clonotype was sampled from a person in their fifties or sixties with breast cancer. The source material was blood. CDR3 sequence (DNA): TGTGCCAGCAGGAGACCCGTAGATACGCAGTATTTT. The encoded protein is CASRRPVDTQYF.